One sample yielded the 8 T cell receptor beta chains listed below, sequenced in a study of T cell repertoires in cytomegalovirus infection. TCRdb ran MiXCR on the reads and lists one entry per CDR3 protein. The sample lists 250,000 to 300,000 distinct CDR3 sequences, roughly 24% seen once, with about 15% in the top ten. Input material: PBMCs. These TCRs come from a human donor in good health (CMV status not recorded). Some clones in this sample may be carry-over from other donors' samples.

The table lists this clonotype with a few counts. Since a much larger clone is just one base distant, this may be a read error. The gene calls are TRBV2 and TRBJ1-2, with D hard to call. V lost 0 bases, J lost 10 bases, and 15 bases lay in between. CDR1 is SNHLY, CDR2 FYNNEI, per germline. The CDR3 totals 14 residues. The CDR3 coding sequence is TGTGCCAGCAGTGAAGCGCTTCTGGGATTCGACTACACCTTC. It codes for CASSEALLGFDYTF.

The J gene is TRBJ2-1, the V gene TRBV6-2 or TRBV6-3; 10 bases fit TRBD1. Trimming removed 2 bases from V and 8 bases from J; junction bases left unmatched: 9. This CDR3 region has 16 residues. Per germline, CDR1 MNHEY and CDR2 SVGEGT. The CDR3 sequence is CASSYHRDRGIYEQFF. The CDR3 bases are TGTGCCAGCAGTTACCACCGGGACAGGGGAATCTATGAGCAGTTCTTC.

A note on this clonotype: A read error is possible here, since a much larger clone lies one base away. The chain combines TRBV11-3 with TRBJ2-1, with 10 bases fitting TRBD1. This CDR3 region has 17 residues. Germline V gene data show CDR1 as SGHNT and CDR2 as YENEEA. Written as DNA, the CDR3 is TGTGTCAGCAGCCCGGGGTCGGGACAGGGGACCTACAATGAGCAGTTCTTC. This translates into CVSSPGSGQGTYNEQFF.

The chain uses TRBV20-1 and TRBJ1-5; 9 nucleotides match TRBD1. J lost 7 bases, V lost 1 base, and 8 bases had no gene match. The CDR3 runs to 15 residues. Germline CDR1 is DFQATT and CDR2 is SNEGSKA (reference sequence). The CDR3 here is CSARVGTGSGQPQHF. Written as DNA, the CDR3 is TGCAGTGCTAGAGTTGGGACAGGGTCGGGCCAGCCCCAGCATTTT.

This clonotype has just a few counts. The chain has TRBV28 and TRBJ1-6; D possibly corresponds to TRBD1 (6 bases). V dropped 6 bases and J dropped 7 bases, with 13 bases sitting between them. This CDR3 spans 14 amino acids. Germline V gene sequence: CDR1 MDHEN, CDR2 SYDVKM. The CDR3 region is CASRDGQWNSPLHF. For the CDR3, the DNA is TGTGCCAGCAGGGATGGACAGTGGAATTCACCCCTCCACTTT.

The CDR3 DNA reads TGTGCCAGCAGCGAACTAGCGGGAGGCCCCTACGAGCAGTACTTC. This translates into CASSELAGGPYEQYF. V and J are TRBV9 and TRBJ2-7, with TRBD2 identical over 12 bases. Germline V gene data show CDR1 as SGDLS and CDR2 as YYNGEE. The CDR3 length is 15 residues. The V and J ends lost 3 bases and 2 bases, in that order; junction bases with no gene match: 3.

V and J are TRBV29-1 and TRBJ1-1; D is uncertain. Germline CDR1 SQVTM, CDR2 ANQGSEA. The germline V and J ends were trimmed by 4 bases and 1 base, with 10 bases remaining between them. This CDR3 region has 13 residues. CDR3 region: CSVVLWGNTEAFF. DNA for the CDR3: TGCAGCGTTGTCTTGTGGGGGAACACTGAAGCTTTCTTT.

This clonotype was seen ten or more times. The chain combines TRBV7-2 with TRBJ2-5; D is uncertain. V shed 4 bases and J shed 5 bases, with 11 bases lying between them. The CDR3 runs to 13 residues. Germline loops: CDR1 SGHTA, CDR2 FQGNSA. The CDR3 sequence: CASSYGFEETQYF. The CDR3 DNA reads as TGTGCCAGCAGCTACGGGTTCGAGGAGACCCAGTACTTC.